The entry below describes one T cell receptor beta chain. No antigen is known for it. Germline CDR1 is MDHEN and CDR2 is SYDVKM. The germline V and J ends were trimmed by 8 bases and 6 bases, with 7 bases remaining between them. The CDR3 covers 10 residues. The entry originates in a study of cytomegalovirus exposure and HLA in healthy donors. Study-wide results and caveats: High specificity and sensitivity for cytomegalovirus status were reported for the classifier.

The assay was immunoSEQ multiplex PCR, and TCRdb's table has in-frame clones only and misses some. The table includes around 70,000 clones, about 91% detected once. The donors were members of the validation cohort comprising about 130 subjects, separate from the roughly 650-subject first cohort. This receptor was obtained from a man between 18 and 35 years old in good health and CMV-seronegative. The chain uses TRBV28 and TRBJ1-2; no reliable D call. What was sequenced was PBMCs. CDR3 in amino acids: CASERDGYTF. CDR3 nucleotides: TGTGCCAGCGAACGGGATGGCTACACCTTC.